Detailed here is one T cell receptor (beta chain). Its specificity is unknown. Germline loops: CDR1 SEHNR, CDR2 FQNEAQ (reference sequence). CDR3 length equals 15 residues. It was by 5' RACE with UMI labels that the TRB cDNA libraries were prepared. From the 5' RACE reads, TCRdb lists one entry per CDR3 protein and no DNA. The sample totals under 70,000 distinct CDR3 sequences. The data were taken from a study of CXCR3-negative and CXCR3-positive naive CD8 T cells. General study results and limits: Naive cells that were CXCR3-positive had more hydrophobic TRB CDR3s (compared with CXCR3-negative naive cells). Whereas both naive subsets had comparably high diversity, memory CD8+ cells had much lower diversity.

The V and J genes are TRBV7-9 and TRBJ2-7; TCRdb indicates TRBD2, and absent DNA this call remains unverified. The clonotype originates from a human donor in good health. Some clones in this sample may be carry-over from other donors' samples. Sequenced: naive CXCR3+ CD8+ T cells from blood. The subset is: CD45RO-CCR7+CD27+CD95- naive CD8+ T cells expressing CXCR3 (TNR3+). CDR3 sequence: CASSFQREGVYEQYF.